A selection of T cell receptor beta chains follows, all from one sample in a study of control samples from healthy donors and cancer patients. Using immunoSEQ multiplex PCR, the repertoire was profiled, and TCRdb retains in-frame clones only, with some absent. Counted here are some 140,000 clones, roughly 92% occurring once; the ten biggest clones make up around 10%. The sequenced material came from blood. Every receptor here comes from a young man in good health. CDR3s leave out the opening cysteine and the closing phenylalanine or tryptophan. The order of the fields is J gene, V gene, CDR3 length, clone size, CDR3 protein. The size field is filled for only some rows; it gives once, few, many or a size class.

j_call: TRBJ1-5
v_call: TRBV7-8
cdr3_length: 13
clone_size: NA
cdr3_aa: ASSQRTGVDQPQH

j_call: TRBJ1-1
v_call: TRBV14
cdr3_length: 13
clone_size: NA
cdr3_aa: ASSQSQGAETEAF

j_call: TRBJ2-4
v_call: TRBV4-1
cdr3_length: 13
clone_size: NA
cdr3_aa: ASSQVGATSDIQY

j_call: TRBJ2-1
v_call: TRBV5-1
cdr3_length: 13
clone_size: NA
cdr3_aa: ASRQLAGEVGEQF

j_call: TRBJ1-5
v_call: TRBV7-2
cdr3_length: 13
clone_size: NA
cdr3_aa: ASSLVGTGGQPQH

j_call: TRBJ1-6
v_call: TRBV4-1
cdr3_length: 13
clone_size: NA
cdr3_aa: ASNRDGGSDSPLH

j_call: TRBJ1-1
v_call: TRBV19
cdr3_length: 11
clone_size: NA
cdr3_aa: ASTQSTNTEAF

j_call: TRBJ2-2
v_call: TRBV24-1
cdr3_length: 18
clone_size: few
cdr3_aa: ATSDLPVARERDLTGELF

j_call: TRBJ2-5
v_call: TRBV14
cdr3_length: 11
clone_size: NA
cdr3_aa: ASSAGVRETQY

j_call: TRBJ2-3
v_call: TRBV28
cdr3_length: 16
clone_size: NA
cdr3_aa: ASVELAGEGLGTDTQY

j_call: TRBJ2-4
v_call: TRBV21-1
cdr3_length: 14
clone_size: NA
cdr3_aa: ASSKLVSRIRNIQY

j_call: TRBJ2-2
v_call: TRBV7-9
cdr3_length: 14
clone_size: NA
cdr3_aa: ASSPAAGGTTGELF

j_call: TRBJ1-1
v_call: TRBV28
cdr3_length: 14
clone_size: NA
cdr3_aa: ASTFLFRGQNTEAF

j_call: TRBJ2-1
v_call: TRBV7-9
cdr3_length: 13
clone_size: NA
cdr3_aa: ASSLGTGSYNEQF

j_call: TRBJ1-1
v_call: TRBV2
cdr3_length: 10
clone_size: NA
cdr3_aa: ADLRDNTEAF

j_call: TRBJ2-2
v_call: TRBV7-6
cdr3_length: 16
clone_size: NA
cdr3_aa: ASSLALLGAGGTGELF

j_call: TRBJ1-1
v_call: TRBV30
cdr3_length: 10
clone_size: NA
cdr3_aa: ASSRLNTEAF

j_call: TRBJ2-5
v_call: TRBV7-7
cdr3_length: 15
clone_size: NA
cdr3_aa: ASSLAVAGGTTAIQY

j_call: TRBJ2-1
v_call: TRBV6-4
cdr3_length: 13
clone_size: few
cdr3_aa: ASSDTLGGYNEQF

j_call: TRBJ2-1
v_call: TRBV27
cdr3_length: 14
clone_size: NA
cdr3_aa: ASTRTLAGGYNEQF

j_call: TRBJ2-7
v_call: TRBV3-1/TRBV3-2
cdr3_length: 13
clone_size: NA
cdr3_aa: ASSQLAGYSYEQY

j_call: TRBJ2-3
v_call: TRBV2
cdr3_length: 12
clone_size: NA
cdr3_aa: ASPTGGGTDTQY